This record concerns one TCR beta chain sequence. Its antigen is currently unknown. TCRdb keeps only in-frame clones here, not all; method: immunoSEQ multiplex PCR. The repertoire holds 65,000 to 90,000 clones, with about 90% as singletons. These data are taken from a study of T cell responses to AZD1222 COVID-19 vaccine. Study-level findings and limits: In the spike-specific TCR repertoire, nearly half reportedly target unmutated variant regions. Baseline serology detected seropositivity in only six AZD1222 recipients.

This TCR derives from an adult who received the AZD1222 COVID-19 vaccine. The sequencing here drew on peripheral blood, taken 28 days after the second AZD1222 dose.

This chain's CDR3 is CASSFLRDNEQFF. CDR3 coding DNA: TGTGCCAGCAGCTTCCTCCGGGACAATGAGCAGTTCTTC. The rearrangement uses TRBV7-2 and TRBJ2-1; D call uncertain. The length of the CDR3 is 13 residues. The germline gives CDR1 SGHTA, CDR2 FQGNSA. V lost 3 bases to trimming and J lost 5 bases, with 8 bases between them. The whole variable domain, remainder taken from reference TRBV7-2 and TRBJ2-1, is GAGVSQSPSNKVTEKGKDVELRCDPISGHTALYWYRQSLGQGLEFLIYFQGNSAPDKSGLPSDRFSAERTGGSVSTLTIQRTQQEDSAVYLCASSFLRDNEQFFGPGTRLTVL.